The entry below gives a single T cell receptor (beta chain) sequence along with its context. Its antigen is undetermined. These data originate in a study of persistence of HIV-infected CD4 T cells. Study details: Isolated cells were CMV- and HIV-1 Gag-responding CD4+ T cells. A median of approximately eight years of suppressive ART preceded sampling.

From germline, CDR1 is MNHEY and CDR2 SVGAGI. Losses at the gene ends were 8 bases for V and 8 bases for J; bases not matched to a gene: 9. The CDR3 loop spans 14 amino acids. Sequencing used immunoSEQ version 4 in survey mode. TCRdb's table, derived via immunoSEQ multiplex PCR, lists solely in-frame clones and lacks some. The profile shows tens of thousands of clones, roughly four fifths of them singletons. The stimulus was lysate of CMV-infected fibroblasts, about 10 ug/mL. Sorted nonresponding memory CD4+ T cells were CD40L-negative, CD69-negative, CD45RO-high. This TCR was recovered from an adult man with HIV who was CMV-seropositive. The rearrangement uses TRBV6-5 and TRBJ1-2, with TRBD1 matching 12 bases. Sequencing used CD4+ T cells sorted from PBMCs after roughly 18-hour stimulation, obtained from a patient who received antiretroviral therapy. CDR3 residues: CASCTGQGAEGYTF. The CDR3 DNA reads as TGTGCCAGCTGCACGGGACAGGGGGCAGAGGGCTACACCTTC.